A selection of T cell receptor beta chains follows, all from one sample in a study of blood T cell repertoires in COVID-19. Libraries were prepared by immunoSEQ multiplex PCR; TCRdb keeps only in-frame clonotypes and omits some of them. Of about 200,000 clones detected, 88% appear once; the ten largest clones hold 15% to 20%. Sequencing was done on a sample of peripheral blood. The receptor source for this set is a man in his fifties or sixties with COVID-19, enrolled during active disease. CDR3s include the opening cysteine and the closing phenylalanine or tryptophan. A D gene is named only where the DNA matches it firmly.

length: 16; D: TRBD2; V: TRBV18; CDR3: CASSLDILAGTDTQYF
length: 16; D: TRBD1; V: TRBV6-2/TRBV6-3; CDR3: CASSYTLGQSTDTQYF
length: 13; D: NA; V: TRBV12-3/TRBV12-4; CDR3: CASSNEHGEKAFF
length: 16; D: TRBD2; V: TRBV2; CDR3: CASRPGVAGGFYEQYF
length: 13; D: TRBD1; V: TRBV19; CDR3: CASSPDRVDEQYF
length: 16; D: TRBD2; V: TRBV30; CDR3: CAWSGLAGDLYNEQFF
length: 15; D: NA; V: TRBV15; CDR3: CATSPRSLGRGGYTF
length: 17; D: TRBD1; V: TRBV19; CDR3: CASSIASATGVNSPLHF
length: 12; D: TRBD1; V: TRBV5-6; CDR3: CASSPRQGSTLF
length: 15; D: TRBD1; V: TRBV11-1; CDR3: CASSLNDRGLGTQYF
length: 18; D: TRBD1; V: TRBV24-1; CDR3: CATSDLRGTGVMADTQYF
length: 14; D: TRBD2; V: TRBV28; CDR3: CASKTGTSAGELFF
length: 13; D: NA; V: TRBV12-3/TRBV12-4; CDR3: CASSLRGNQPQHF
length: 15; D: TRBD1; V: TRBV19; CDR3: CASTPGQESSYEQYF
length: 15; D: NA; V: TRBV12-5; CDR3: CASGLVRGRNTEAFF
length: 15; D: TRBD1; V: TRBV14; CDR3: CASSERGLKGETQYF
length: 14; D: TRBD2; V: TRBV10-2; CDR3: CASSGLAGANEQFF
length: 15; D: TRBD2; V: TRBV4-2; CDR3: CASSQEAGGLETQYF
length: 15; D: TRBD1; V: TRBV19; CDR3: CASSDPGQGANEQYF
length: 16; D: TRBD2; V: TRBV5-1; CDR3: CASSSGLAGATGELFF
length: 13; D: NA; V: TRBV4-2; CDR3: CASSQDPPGEQYF
length: 14; D: TRBD1; V: TRBV18; CDR3: CASSPGQGDSPLHF
length: 11; D: NA; V: TRBV19; CDR3: CASSMSYEQFF
length: 15; D: TRBD1; V: TRBV7-8; CDR3: CASSLVGGLNTEAFF
length: 15; D: NA; V: TRBV6-2/TRBV6-3; CDR3: CASSRGFQSGNTIYF
length: 14; D: NA; V: TRBV30; CDR3: CAWNRGGTNSPLHF
length: 14; D: NA; V: TRBV7-9; CDR3: CASSLSGQNYEQYF
length: 13; D: NA; V: TRBV12-3/TRBV12-4; CDR3: CASRPTGDYGYTF
length: 15; D: NA; V: TRBV27; CDR3: CASEQRTPPKETQYF
length: 13; D: NA; V: TRBV28; CDR3: CASKAPGGAEAFF
length: 15; D: TRBD1; V: TRBV2; CDR3: CASRGGQGDNQPQHF
length: 16; D: TRBD2; V: TRBV4-1; CDR3: CASSQPGLAGSYEQYF